These 8 T cell receptor beta chains share one sample of origin, sequenced in a study of blood T cell repertoires in COVID-19. The protocol was immunoSEQ multiplex PCR, while the TCRdb copy is restricted to in-frame clones and leaves out a portion. The profile shows over 250,000 clones, more than 80% of them singletons. The sequenced sample consisted of PBMCs or T cells enriched from blood (not recorded which). Receptor source: a woman under 30 who had recovered from COVID-19.

This rearrangement joins TRBV28 to TRBJ2-7; 14 nucleotides match TRBD2. CDR3 length: 17 amino acids. Trimming cost V 5 bases and J 3 bases; bases outside gene matches: 9. Germline-derived CDR1 and CDR2 are MDHEN and SYDVKM. In nucleotides, the CDR3 is TGTGCCAGCAGTCGGACTAGCGGGGGGTCGCACTTCTACGAGCAGTACTTC. Its translation is CASSRTSGGSHFYEQYF.

This chain joins TRBV28 and TRBJ1-2; the D gene is possibly TRBD1 (5 bases). V was shortened by 3 bases and J by 2 bases, with 19 bases between the two germline ends. CDR1 is MDHEN, CDR2 SYDVKM, per germline. The length of the CDR3 is 17 residues. CDR3 in amino acids: CASSLQGGTATNYGYTF. In DNA, the CDR3 is TGTGCCAGCAGTTTGCAGGGAGGGACTGCGACCAACTATGGCTACACCTTC.

This rearrangement joins TRBV27 to TRBJ1-1; tentatively, D is TRBD1 (5 bases). The CDR3 is made up of 13 amino acids. Trimming shortened V by 5 bases and J by 4 bases, and 11 bases separated the two germline ends. The germline V gene has CDR1 MNHEY and CDR2 SMNVEV (reference sequence). CDR3 loop: CASSVGGFTEAFF. CDR3 DNA: TGTGCCAGCAGTGTGGGGGGGTTCACTGAAGCTTTCTTT.

V gene TRBV6-5 combines with J gene TRBJ1-1; tentatively, D is TRBD1 (5 bases). The V end lost 10 bases, the J end lost 0 bases, and 15 bases lay between the germline ends. The CDR3 runs 14 residues. Germline CDR1 and CDR2: MNHEY and SVGAGI. CDR3 in amino acids: CATLKGFMNTEAFF. The CDR3 DNA sequence: TGTGCCACTCTAAAGGGGTTCATGAACACTGAAGCTTTCTTT.

This chain uses TRBV9 with TRBJ2-3; 12 nucleotides line up with TRBD2. Germline CDR1 reads SGDLS; CDR2 reads YYNGEE. The V gene end was trimmed by 0 bases and the J gene end by 0 bases; junction bases not matched to a gene: 5. This CDR3 has 18 amino acids. The DNA of the CDR3 is TGTGCCAGCAGCGTAGTCCCTAGCGGGGGGGCGAGCACAGATACGCAGTATTTT. Translated, it gives CASSVVPSGGASTDTQYF.

This clone was found once. The V and J genes are TRBV2 and TRBJ2-3; D may be TRBD1 (6 bases). CDR1 is SNHLY and CDR2 is FYNNEI in the germline V gene. The V end was cut by 5 bases, the J end by 1 base, with 13 bases between. The CDR3 is 15 amino acids. Written as DNA, the CDR3 is TGTGCCAGCAGTTACAGGGTGGGGGGCACAGATACGCAGTATTTT. Translated, it gives CASSYRVGGTDTQYF.

The J gene is TRBJ1-5, the V gene TRBV7-2; 7 bases match TRBD1. After removal of 4 bases from V and 2 bases from J, the junction contained 5 bases not matched to a gene. CDR3 size: 15 residues. Per germline, CDR1 SGHTA and CDR2 FQGNSA. CDR3 loop: CASSSSTGGNQPQHF. CDR3 nucleotides: TGTGCCAGCAGCTCGAGCACAGGGGGCAATCAGCCCCAGCATTTT.

This clone was counted once. The J gene is TRBJ1-5, the V gene TRBV21-1; the D call of TRBD1 is as the table states it, not checked on the DNA. TRBV21-1 is noted as a pseudogene. This CDR3 spans 15 amino acids. In nucleotides, the CDR3 is TGTGCCAGCAGGTACAATAGGGGGTCCAATCAGCCCCAGCATTTT. This gives the protein CASRYNRGSNQPQHF.